This paragraph covers one T cell receptor beta chain sequence. The protocol was immunoSEQ multiplex PCR, while the TCRdb copy is restricted to in-frame clones and leaves out a portion. Of under 850,000 clones listed, 88% are singletons. This specimen belongs to a study of shared T cell receptors in the human thymus. Germline trimming cut 6 bases from V and 0 bases from J; bases unmatched to any gene: 16. Looked up from germline, CDR1 is MDHEN and CDR2 is SYDVKM. The CDR3 has 20 residues. These sequences were also reported in another study, on human thymus T cells. Per that study: Thymic material originated from resections removed in the course of corrective heart surgery. Related reports documented highly overlapping thymic repertoires among unrelated individuals.

V is TRBV28 and J is TRBJ2-1; 11 bases map to TRBD2. Sequences were obtained from thymocytes. The origin of this receptor is a boy younger than two with a congenital heart defect. In DNA, the CDR3 is TGTGCCAGCAGATCTCATGAGGGGACTAGCGGAATTTACTCCTACAATGAGCAGTTCTTC. As protein: CASRSHEGTSGIYSYNEQFF.